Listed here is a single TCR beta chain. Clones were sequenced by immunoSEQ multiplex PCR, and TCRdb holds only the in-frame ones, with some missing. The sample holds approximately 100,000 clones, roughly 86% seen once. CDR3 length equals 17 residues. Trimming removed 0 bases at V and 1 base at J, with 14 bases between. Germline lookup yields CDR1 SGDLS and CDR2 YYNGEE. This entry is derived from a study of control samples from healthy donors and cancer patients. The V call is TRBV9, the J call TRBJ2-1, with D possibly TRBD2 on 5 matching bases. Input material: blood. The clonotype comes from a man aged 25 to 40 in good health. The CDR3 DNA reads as TGTGCCAGCAGCGTAGAAGGAGGTGGGTTGTCCTACAATGAGCAGTTCTTC. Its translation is CASSVEGGGLSYNEQFF.